A selection of T cell receptor beta chains follows, all from one sample in a study of cytomegalovirus exposure and HLA in healthy donors. Method: immunoSEQ multiplex PCR; TCRdb's copy keeps in-frame clones and lacks some. The sample holds roughly 200,000 clones, roughly 80% seen once. What was sequenced was PBMCs. These TCRs come from a woman between 18 and 29 years old in good health and CMV-seronegative. The CDR3 runs from the conserved cysteine through the conserved F or W. Fields, in order: V gene, clone size, D gene, J gene, CDR3 protein, CDR3 DNA. The D gene is left open where the match is weak. Rows give clone size only sometimes, using once, few, many, or a class for an expanded clone.

v_gene: TRBV28
abundance: .
d_gene: TRBD2
j_gene: TRBJ2-7
CDR3aa: CASRKRGQRGTSGSRKSYEQYF
CDR3nt: TGTGCCAGCAGAAAAAGGGGACAGAGAGGGACTAGCGGGAGTAGGAAGTCCTACGAGCAGTACTTC

v_gene: TRBV6-1
abundance: .
d_gene: .
j_gene: TRBJ2-5
CDR3aa: CASSEARRTGRIQETQYF
CDR3nt: TGTGCCAGCAGTGAAGCTCGCCGTACTGGGCGAATACAAGAGACCCAGTACTTC

v_gene: TRBV6-1
abundance: .
d_gene: TRBD2
j_gene: TRBJ2-2
CDR3aa: CATHSGRATGELFF
CDR3nt: TGTGCCACCCATAGCGGGAGGGCCACCGGGGAGCTGTTTTTT

v_gene: TRBV19
abundance: .
d_gene: TRBD1
j_gene: TRBJ1-1
CDR3aa: CASSADRENTEAFF
CDR3nt: TGTGCCAGTAGTGCGGACAGGGAGAACACTGAAGCTTTCTTT

v_gene: TRBV28
abundance: .
d_gene: .
j_gene: TRBJ1-1
CDR3aa: CASSPGLVNTEAFF
CDR3nt: TGTGCCAGCAGTCCAGGACTGGTGAACACTGAAGCTTTCTTT

v_gene: TRBV18
abundance: .
d_gene: TRBD1
j_gene: TRBJ1-5
CDR3aa: CASSLDRGGNQPQHF
CDR3nt: TGTGCCAGCTCACTGGACAGGGGCGGCAATCAGCCCCAGCATTTT

v_gene: TRBV10-1
abundance: .
d_gene: .
j_gene: TRBJ2-7
CDR3aa: CASSVVGDGEQYF
CDR3nt: TGCGCCAGCAGTGTTGTAGGGGATGGCGAGCAGTACTTC

v_gene: TRBV11-2
abundance: .
d_gene: .
j_gene: TRBJ2-5
CDR3aa: CASSDEAASVETQYF
CDR3nt: TGTGCCAGCAGCGACGAGGCGGCTAGCGTAGAGACCCAGTACTTC

v_gene: TRBV11-2
abundance: .
d_gene: TRBD1
j_gene: TRBJ2-7
CDR3aa: CASSLGTGGLGEYF
CDR3nt: TGTGCCAGCAGCTTAGGGACAGGGGGGCTTGGAGAGTACTTC

v_gene: TRBV11-2
abundance: .
d_gene: .
j_gene: TRBJ2-1
CDR3aa: CASTVRDNEQFF
CDR3nt: TGTGCCAGCACCGTCCGTGACAATGAGCAGTTCTTC

v_gene: TRBV4-2
abundance: .
d_gene: .
j_gene: TRBJ2-4
CDR3aa: CASSQPLGDIQYF
CDR3nt: TGTGCCAGCAGCCAGCCTCTCGGGGACATTCAGTACTTC

v_gene: TRBV11-2
abundance: .
d_gene: TRBD2
j_gene: TRBJ2-1
CDR3aa: CASSHQAGGGYNEQFF
CDR3nt: TGTGCCAGCAGCCACCAAGCGGGGGGAGGTTACAATGAGCAGTTCTTC

v_gene: TRBV20-1
abundance: .
d_gene: .
j_gene: TRBJ2-5
CDR3aa: CSAQNKETQYF
CDR3nt: TGCAGTGCGCAGAATAAAGAGACCCAGTACTTC

v_gene: TRBV10-3
abundance: .
d_gene: .
j_gene: TRBJ1-2
CDR3aa: CAISELTANYGYTF
CDR3nt: TGTGCCATCAGTGAGTTAACAGCTAACTATGGCTACACCTTC

v_gene: TRBV7-6
abundance: .
d_gene: .
j_gene: TRBJ1-5
CDR3aa: CASSLYGVDQPQHF
CDR3nt: TGTGCCAGCAGCTTATATGGAGTGGATCAGCCCCAGCATTTT

v_gene: TRBV14
abundance: .
d_gene: TRBD2
j_gene: TRBJ2-3
CDR3aa: CASSQFKVREPTDTQYF
CDR3nt: TGTGCCAGCAGCCAATTCAAAGTGCGGGAGCCTACAGATACGCAGTATTTT

v_gene: TRBV27
abundance: .
d_gene: .
j_gene: TRBJ2-1
CDR3aa: CASRYSTGNEQFF
CDR3nt: TGTGCCAGCAGATACAGTACGGGAAATGAGCAGTTCTTC

v_gene: TRBV27
abundance: .
d_gene: .
j_gene: TRBJ1-5
CDR3aa: CASSRRGAAGDQPQHF
CDR3nt: TGTGCCAGCAGCCGAAGGGGCGCGGCGGGGGATCAGCCCCAGCATTTT

v_gene: TRBV7-9
abundance: few
d_gene: TRBD1
j_gene: TRBJ1-5
CDR3aa: CSSSEGQVSLF
CDR3nt: TGTTCCAGCAGCGAGGGACAGGTGAGTCTTTTT

v_gene: TRBV7-9
abundance: .
d_gene: .
j_gene: TRBJ2-1
CDR3aa: CSSSPSGQGSSYNEQFF
CDR3nt: TGTTCCAGCAGCCCCTCGGGGCAGGGGTCATCCTACAATGAGCAGTTCTTC

v_gene: TRBV5-1
abundance: .
d_gene: TRBD1
j_gene: TRBJ2-5
CDR3aa: CASSSWTGEETQYF
CDR3nt: TGCGCCAGCAGCTCTTGGACAGGGGAAGAGACCCAGTACTTC

v_gene: TRBV6-5
abundance: .
d_gene: TRBD1
j_gene: TRBJ1-5
CDR3aa: CASNFGQGSNQPQHF
CDR3nt: TGTGCCAGCAATTTCGGACAGGGGAGCAATCAGCCCCAGCATTTT

v_gene: TRBV5-4
abundance: .
d_gene: TRBD2
j_gene: TRBJ2-5
CDR3aa: CASSPSLGRRQETQYF
CDR3nt: TGTGCCAGCAGCCCCTCCCTCGGGAGGAGGCAAGAGACCCAGTACTTC

v_gene: TRBV5-5
abundance: .
d_gene: .
j_gene: TRBJ2-7
CDR3aa: CASSFRGLSYEQYF
CDR3nt: TGTGCCAGCAGCTTCAGGGGATTGTCCTACGAGCAGTACTTC

v_gene: TRBV2
abundance: .
d_gene: .
j_gene: TRBJ2-7
CDR3aa: CASSRDTGFGGYEQYF
CDR3nt: TGTGCCAGCAGTAGGGACACAGGGTTTGGCGGCTACGAGCAGTACTTC

v_gene: TRBV4-1
abundance: .
d_gene: TRBD1
j_gene: TRBJ1-5
CDR3aa: CASRGQEVWPQHF
CDR3nt: TGCGCCAGCAGGGGACAGGAGGTCTGGCCCCAGCATTTT

v_gene: TRBV6-6
abundance: .
d_gene: TRBD2
j_gene: TRBJ2-3
CDR3aa: CASSYGTGGSMDTQYF
CDR3nt: TGTGCCAGCAGTTACGGAACGGGAGGATCTATGGATACGCAGTATTTT

v_gene: TRBV10-1
abundance: .
d_gene: .
j_gene: TRBJ2-6
CDR3aa: CAVSGHLSGANVLTF
CDR3nt: TGCGCCGTCTCGGGACACCTCTCTGGGGCCAACGTCCTGACTTTC

v_gene: TRBV7-2
abundance: .
d_gene: .
j_gene: TRBJ1-5
CDR3aa: CASSFSTRGQPQHF
CDR3nt: TGTGCCAGCAGCTTCAGCACGCGAGGTCAGCCCCAGCATTTT

v_gene: TRBV28
abundance: .
d_gene: TRBD1
j_gene: TRBJ2-5
CDR3aa: CASSLFGTGVQETQYF
CDR3nt: TGTGCCAGCAGTTTATTCGGGACAGGGGTCCAAGAGACCCAGTACTTC

v_gene: TRBV6-5
abundance: .
d_gene: .
j_gene: TRBJ2-1
CDR3aa: CASSSRQAISYNEQFF
CDR3nt: TGTGCCAGCAGTTCCCGACAGGCCATCTCCTACAATGAGCAGTTCTTC

v_gene: TRBV28
abundance: .
d_gene: .
j_gene: TRBJ1-6
CDR3aa: CATLWGGLNNSPLHF
CDR3nt: TGTGCCACCTTATGGGGGGGTCTAAATAATTCACCCCTCCACTTT

v_gene: TRBV4-3
abundance: .
d_gene: .
j_gene: TRBJ2-1
CDR3aa: CASSPSGLTRLEQFF
CDR3nt: TGCGCCAGCAGCCCGTCGGGACTTACTAGGCTTGAGCAGTTCTTC

v_gene: TRBV9
abundance: .
d_gene: .
j_gene: TRBJ2-1
CDR3aa: CASSVWAGEGVNEQFF
CDR3nt: TGTGCCAGCAGCGTGTGGGCAGGAGAAGGGGTCAATGAGCAGTTCTTC

v_gene: TRBV7-2
abundance: .
d_gene: .
j_gene: TRBJ1-2
CDR3aa: CASSSTSLHYGYTF
CDR3nt: TGTGCCAGCAGCTCCACGAGCCTTCACTATGGCTACACCTTC

v_gene: TRBV7-9
abundance: .
d_gene: .
j_gene: TRBJ2-5
CDR3aa: CASSLVDRQETQYF
CDR3nt: TGTGCCAGCAGCTTAGTAGACAGACAAGAGACCCAGTACTTC

v_gene: TRBV7-9
abundance: .
d_gene: .
j_gene: TRBJ1-6
CDR3aa: CASNGGDGPNSPLHF
CDR3nt: TGTGCCAGCAACGGAGGGGACGGTCCGAATTCACCCCTCCACTTT

v_gene: TRBV29-1
abundance: .
d_gene: TRBD1
j_gene: TRBJ2-3
CDR3aa: CSVEREGGDRETDTQYF
CDR3nt: TGCAGCGTTGAAAGGGAGGGCGGGGACAGGGAGACAGATACGCAGTATTTT

v_gene: TRBV6-5
abundance: .
d_gene: .
j_gene: TRBJ1-1
CDR3aa: CASSYSTAGTEAFF
CDR3nt: TGTGCCAGCAGTTACTCGACAGCGGGAACTGAAGCTTTCTTT

v_gene: TRBV7-9
abundance: few
d_gene: TRBD1
j_gene: TRBJ1-2
CDR3aa: CASSARDSNYGYTF
CDR3nt: TGTGCCAGCAGCGCTAGGGACAGTAACTATGGCTACACCTTC

v_gene: TRBV7-6
abundance: .
d_gene: TRBD2
j_gene: TRBJ2-1
CDR3aa: CASSLGGAGGYNEQFF
CDR3nt: TGTGCCAGCAGCTTAGGAGGTGCGGGAGGCTACAATGAGCAGTTCTTC

v_gene: TRBV27
abundance: few
d_gene: .
j_gene: TRBJ2-7
CDR3aa: CASSSGTPEVYEQYF
CDR3nt: TGTGCCAGCAGTTCCGGGACTCCGGAGGTCTACGAGCAGTACTTC

v_gene: TRBV28
abundance: .
d_gene: .
j_gene: TRBJ1-1
CDR3aa: CASSTNSGGKAFF
CDR3nt: TGTGCCAGCAGTACAAATTCAGGAGGAAAAGCTTTCTTT

v_gene: TRBV5-8
abundance: few
d_gene: TRBD1
j_gene: TRBJ1-1
CDR3aa: CASSLRQGLTGEAFF
CDR3nt: TGTGCCAGCAGCTTGCGACAGGGATTAACGGGAGAAGCTTTCTTT

v_gene: TRBV1
abundance: .
d_gene: .
j_gene: TRBJ2-2
CDR3aa: CTSSQDRTGVETGELFF
CDR3nt: TGCACCAGCAGCCAAGATAGAACGGGAGTCGAAACCGGGGAGCTGTTTTTT

v_gene: TRBV7-2
abundance: .
d_gene: .
j_gene: TRBJ1-2
CDR3aa: CASSFGGLRGYTF
CDR3nt: TGTGCCAGCAGCTTCGGTGGCCTGAGGGGCTACACCTTC

v_gene: TRBV11-2
abundance: .
d_gene: .
j_gene: TRBJ1-2
CDR3aa: CASSSGTGHNYGYTF
CDR3nt: TGTGCCAGCAGCAGTGGAACAGGGCATAACTATGGCTACACCTTC

v_gene: TRBV30
abundance: .
d_gene: TRBD2
j_gene: TRBJ2-3
CDR3aa: CASQREERADTQYF
CDR3nt: TGTGCCTCCCAGCGGGAGGAGAGGGCAGATACGCAGTATTTT